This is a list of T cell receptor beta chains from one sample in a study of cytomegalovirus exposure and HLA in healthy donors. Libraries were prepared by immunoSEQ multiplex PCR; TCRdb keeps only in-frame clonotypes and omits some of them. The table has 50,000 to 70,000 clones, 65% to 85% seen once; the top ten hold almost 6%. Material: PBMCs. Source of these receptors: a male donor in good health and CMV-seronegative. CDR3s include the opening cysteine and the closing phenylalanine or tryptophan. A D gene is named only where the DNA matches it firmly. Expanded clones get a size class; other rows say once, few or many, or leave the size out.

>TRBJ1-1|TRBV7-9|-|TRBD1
TGTGCCAGCAGAGCGACAGGGGGGGACACTGAAGCTTTCTTT
CASRATGGDTEAFF
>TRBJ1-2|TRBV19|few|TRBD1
TGTGCCAGTAGTCCGTCCGGGACAGGGGGCGCTCCTTTAGGGTATGGCTACACCTTC
CASSPSGTGGAPLGYGYTF
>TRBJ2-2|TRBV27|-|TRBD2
TGTGCCAGCAGTTTATCGACGGGACTAGCGGGGTATTTGAACACCGGGGAGCTGTTTTTT
CASSLSTGLAGYLNTGELFF
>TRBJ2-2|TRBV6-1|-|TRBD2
TGTGCCAGCAGTGAGTGGCTAGCGGTGTCCAACACCGGGGAGCTGTTTTTT
CASSEWLAVSNTGELFF
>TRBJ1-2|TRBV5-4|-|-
TGTGCCAGCAGCCCGCGGGGCAGCTCTAACTATGGCTACACCTTC
CASSPRGSSNYGYTF
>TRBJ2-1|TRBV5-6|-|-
TGTGCCAGCAGCTTGGATGGGGCAGGGGGGACTTACAATGAGCAGTTCTTC
CASSLDGAGGTYNEQFF
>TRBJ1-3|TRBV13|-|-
TGTGCCAGCAGCTTATCTCGGGGAAGGTCTGGAAACACCATATATTTT
CASSLSRGRSGNTIYF
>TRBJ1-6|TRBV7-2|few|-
TGTGCCAGCAGCTTAGGCAGGGCAGAGAATTCACCCCTCCACTTT
CASSLGRAENSPLHF
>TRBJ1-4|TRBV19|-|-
TGTGCCAGTAGTATTGGGGCAGGGTTAAAATCGGAAAAACTGTTTTTT
CASSIGAGLKSEKLFF
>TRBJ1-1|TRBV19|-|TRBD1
TGTGCCGGATCAGGGGGGCCTCTCGGCACTGAAGCTTTCTTT
CAGSGGPLGTEAFF
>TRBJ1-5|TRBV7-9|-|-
TGTGCCAGCAGTTACAGGGATCAGCCCCAGCATTTT
CASSYRDQPQHF
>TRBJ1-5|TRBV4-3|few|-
TGCGCCAGCAGCCAAGGGACCGTCGGCAGGGAGGCTCAGCCCCAGCATTTT
CASSQGTVGREAQPQHF
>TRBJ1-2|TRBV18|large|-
TGTGCCAGCTCACCCGGGGACACGCCTGATGGCTACACCTTC
CASSPGDTPDGYTF
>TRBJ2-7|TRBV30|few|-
TGTGCCTGGAGTGTGGGGGCTTACGAGCAGTACTTC
CAWSVGAYEQYF
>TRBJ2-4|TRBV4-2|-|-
TGTGCCAGCAGCCAAGGTCGGAGGGTAGATCCCAAAAACATTCAGTACTTC
CASSQGRRVDPKNIQYF
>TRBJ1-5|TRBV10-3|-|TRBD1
TGTGCCATCATCGGACAGGGGGCGCATCAGCCCCAGCATTTT
CAIIGQGAHQPQHF
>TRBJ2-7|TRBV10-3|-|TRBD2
TGTGCCATCAGTGAGCCCCTCAGTCCGCGGGGGGGGGAGCAGTACTTC
CAISEPLSPRGGEQYF
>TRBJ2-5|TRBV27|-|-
TGTGCCAGCAGTTTATCGGGACACCCGGAGACCCAGTACTTC
CASSLSGHPETQYF
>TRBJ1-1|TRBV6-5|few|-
TGTGCCAGCAGTTACGATGGCAGACTTACTGAAGCTTTCTTT
CASSYDGRLTEAFF
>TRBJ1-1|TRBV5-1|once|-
TGCGCCAGCAGCCCCGCTCCTGACAGGAACACTGAAGCTTTCTTT
CASSPAPDRNTEAFF
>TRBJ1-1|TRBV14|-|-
TGTGCCAGCACCGCGGGGATGAACACTGAAGCTTTCTTT
CASTAGMNTEAFF
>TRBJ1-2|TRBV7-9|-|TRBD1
TGTGCCAGCAGCCCAACGGACAGGGTGGGCGATGGCTACACCTTC
CASSPTDRVGDGYTF
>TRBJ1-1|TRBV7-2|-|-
TGTGCCAGCAGCTTAGCAGGGGGAGAGGGGAACACTGAAGCTTTCTTT
CASSLAGGEGNTEAFF
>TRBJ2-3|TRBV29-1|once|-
TGCAGCGTTGTCAGGGGGGCAGATACGCAGTATTTT
CSVVRGADTQYF
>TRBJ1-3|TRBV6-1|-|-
TGTGCCAGCATCTGGGAGGGGGGGTCCGGAAACACCATATATTTT
CASIWEGGSGNTIYF
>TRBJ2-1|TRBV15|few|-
TGTGCCACCAGGGGGCAGCGCAATGATGAGCAGTTCTTC
CATRGQRNDEQFF
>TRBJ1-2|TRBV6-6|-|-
TGTGCCAGCAGTTACCTTCAGGGCGGCTATGGCTACACCTTC
CASSYLQGGYGYTF
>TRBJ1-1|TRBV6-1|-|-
TGTGCCAGCAGTGAAGGAACGGCTGAAGCTTTCTTT
CASSEGTAEAFF
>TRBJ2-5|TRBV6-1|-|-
TGTGCCAGCAGGAAACAGGGTTTCCAAGAGACCCAGTACTTC
CASRKQGFQETQYF